The rows below give T cell receptor beta chains drawn from one sample of a study of post-analysis software for immune sequencing data. TCRdb independently ran MiXCR on the PCR reads; one entry per CDR3 protein. The sample records roughly 800,000 distinct CDR3 sequences, under 70% being singletons. The sequenced sample was blood. These receptors were obtained from a girl between 5 and 17 years old with multiple sclerosis. Both conserved end residues are part of each CDR3. Fields, in order: V gene, CDR3 length, J gene, clone size, D gene, CDR3 DNA, CDR3 protein. A D gene is named only where the DNA matches it firmly. Where a row states a size, it is once, few, many or the class of an expanded clone; other rows omit it.

V gene: TRBV7-9
CDR3 length: 16
J gene: TRBJ1-2
clone size: few
D gene: TRBD1
CDR3 DNA: TGTGCCAGCAGCACCGAGTGGGGACAGGGTCCCTATGGCTACACCTTC
CDR3 protein: CASSTEWGQGPYGYTF

V gene: TRBV12-3/TRBV12-4
CDR3 length: 15
J gene: TRBJ2-7
clone size: NA
D gene: NA
CDR3 DNA: TGTGCCAGCAGTTTAAGGCTGGTTGGCCGATACGAGCAGTACTTC
CDR3 protein: CASSLRLVGRYEQYF

V gene: TRBV7-9
CDR3 length: 15
J gene: TRBJ2-7
clone size: NA
D gene: NA
CDR3 DNA: TGTGCCAGCAGCTTATTCCCAGCGTCAGTCGACGAGCAGTACTTC
CDR3 protein: CASSLFPASVDEQYF

V gene: TRBV20-1
CDR3 length: 15
J gene: TRBJ1-5
clone size: NA
D gene: TRBD1
CDR3 DNA: TGCAGTGCACCGACAGGGGGCGAAGGCAATCAGCCCCAGCATTTT
CDR3 protein: CSAPTGGEGNQPQHF

V gene: TRBV14
CDR3 length: 14
J gene: TRBJ1-6
clone size: NA
D gene: NA
CDR3 DNA: TGTGCCAGCAGCCAAGGGAGGGAGATCTCACCCCTCCACTTT
CDR3 protein: CASSQGREISPLHF

V gene: TRBV5-6
CDR3 length: 16
J gene: TRBJ2-7
clone size: NA
D gene: NA
CDR3 DNA: TGTGCCAGCAGCTTAGATAACCTCGGGGTGGCCTACGAGCAGTACTTC
CDR3 protein: CASSLDNLGVAYEQYF

V gene: TRBV20-1
CDR3 length: 13
J gene: TRBJ2-1
clone size: few
D gene: TRBD2
CDR3 DNA: TGCAGTACGGGGGGACTCTCATACAATGAGCAGTTCTTC
CDR3 protein: CSTGGLSYNEQFF

V gene: TRBV4-1
CDR3 length: 12
J gene: TRBJ1-4
clone size: NA
D gene: NA
CDR3 DNA: TGCGCCAGCAGCCAAGGGTCGAAAAAACTGTTTTTT
CDR3 protein: CASSQGSKKLFF

V gene: TRBV5-1
CDR3 length: 17
J gene: TRBJ1-2
clone size: NA
D gene: NA
CDR3 DNA: TGCGCCAGCAGCTCCGGCCGGGGGACCCAAGCTAACTATGGCTACACCTTC
CDR3 protein: CASSSGRGTQANYGYTF

V gene: TRBV29-1
CDR3 length: 11
J gene: TRBJ2-3
clone size: NA
D gene: NA
CDR3 DNA: TGCAGCGTTTCCCTCACAGATACGCAGTATTTT
CDR3 protein: CSVSLTDTQYF

V gene: TRBV29-1
CDR3 length: 13
J gene: TRBJ2-3
clone size: NA
D gene: TRBD2
CDR3 DNA: TGCAGCGTTGAAATACGGGGGGAAGATACGCAGTATTTT
CDR3 protein: CSVEIRGEDTQYF

V gene: TRBV5-6
CDR3 length: 16
J gene: TRBJ2-7
clone size: NA
D gene: NA
CDR3 DNA: TGTGCCAGCAGCTTGGAAAGGTTCGCAGAGTCCTACGAGCAGTACTTC
CDR3 protein: CASSLERFAESYEQYF

V gene: TRBV29-1
CDR3 length: 12
J gene: TRBJ2-3
clone size: NA
D gene: NA
CDR3 DNA: TGCAGCGAGCGTTGGAGCACAGATACGCAGTATTTT
CDR3 protein: CSERWSTDTQYF

V gene: TRBV5-6
CDR3 length: 16
J gene: TRBJ1-2
clone size: NA
D gene: NA
CDR3 DNA: TGTGCCAGCAGCCCCCCGAGCGGGGGCTTGGGCTATGGCTACACCTTC
CDR3 protein: CASSPPSGGLGYGYTF

V gene: TRBV5-1
CDR3 length: 14
J gene: TRBJ2-1
clone size: NA
D gene: TRBD2
CDR3 DNA: TGCGCCAGCAGCGTTGCTAGCGGGACCTATGAGCAGTTCTTC
CDR3 protein: CASSVASGTYEQFF

V gene: TRBV5-1
CDR3 length: 15
J gene: TRBJ2-5
clone size: NA
D gene: TRBD2
CDR3 DNA: TGCGCCAGCAGCTTGGGACTAGCGGGAGCCAATGAGCAGTACTTC
CDR3 protein: CASSLGLAGANEQYF

V gene: TRBV4-1
CDR3 length: 15
J gene: TRBJ1-2
clone size: NA
D gene: NA
CDR3 DNA: TGCGCCAGCAGCCAAGCAGCAGGGTTAAGAGGGGGCTACACCTTC
CDR3 protein: CASSQAAGLRGGYTF

V gene: TRBV20-1
CDR3 length: 14
J gene: TRBJ2-5
clone size: NA
D gene: NA
CDR3 DNA: TGCAGTGCTAGAGGGGGGCCGGGACACTCGGCCCAGTACTTC
CDR3 protein: CSARGGPGHSAQYF

V gene: TRBV7-2
CDR3 length: 14
J gene: TRBJ2-3
clone size: NA
D gene: TRBD2
CDR3 DNA: TGTGCCAGCAGCCTTCGGACTAGCGGGGTAGCGCAGTATTTT
CDR3 protein: CASSLRTSGVAQYF

V gene: TRBV18
CDR3 length: 17
J gene: TRBJ2-3
clone size: NA
D gene: TRBD2
CDR3 DNA: TGTGCCAGCTCACCACTGGGACTAGCGGGAGCGGCAGATACGCAGTATTTT
CDR3 protein: CASSPLGLAGAADTQYF

V gene: TRBV5-1
CDR3 length: 15
J gene: TRBJ2-5
clone size: NA
D gene: NA
CDR3 DNA: TGCGCCAGCAGCTTGGTTGGGGGCAGGGGAGAGACCCAGTACTTC
CDR3 protein: CASSLVGGRGETQYF

V gene: TRBV29-1
CDR3 length: 15
J gene: TRBJ1-5
clone size: NA
D gene: NA
CDR3 DNA: TGCAGCGTGACCGGATCCCGGGACGGTAATCAGCCCCAGCATTTT
CDR3 protein: CSVTGSRDGNQPQHF

V gene: TRBV9
CDR3 length: 14
J gene: TRBJ2-7
clone size: few
D gene: NA
CDR3 DNA: TGTGCCAGCAGCGGCCGGGACGGACCCTACGAGCAGTACTTC
CDR3 protein: CASSGRDGPYEQYF

V gene: TRBV7-7
CDR3 length: 15
J gene: TRBJ2-1
clone size: once
D gene: NA
CDR3 DNA: TGTACTAGCAGCTTAGGCGGGGGCGGAGGCAATGAGCAGTTCTTC
CDR3 protein: CTSSLGGGGGNEQFF

V gene: TRBV10-2
CDR3 length: 11
J gene: TRBJ2-7
clone size: NA
D gene: NA
CDR3 DNA: TGCGCCAGTACAGAGGGCTACGAGCAGTACTTC
CDR3 protein: CASTEGYEQYF

V gene: TRBV20-1
CDR3 length: 15
J gene: TRBJ2-1
clone size: NA
D gene: NA
CDR3 DNA: TGCAGTGCTAGAGAGCTAACGGGAGTGGGCAATGAGCAGTTCTTC
CDR3 protein: CSARELTGVGNEQFF

V gene: TRBV20-1
CDR3 length: 16
J gene: TRBJ2-3
clone size: once
D gene: TRBD2
CDR3 DNA: TGCAGTGCTAGAGATGGGCTAGCGGTAGCACATTCTACGCAGTATTTT
CDR3 protein: CSARDGLAVAHSTQYF

V gene: TRBV12-3/TRBV12-4
CDR3 length: 14
J gene: TRBJ2-7
clone size: few
D gene: TRBD2
CDR3 DNA: TGTGCCAGCGTTCTAGCGGGGGGGCCATACGAGCGGTACTTC
CDR3 protein: CASVLAGGPYERYF

V gene: TRBV4-1
CDR3 length: 17
J gene: TRBJ2-7
clone size: NA
D gene: TRBD2
CDR3 DNA: TGCGCCAGCAGCCAAAGCGGCCGACTAGCGGGCCGCTACGAGCAGTACTTC
CDR3 protein: CASSQSGRLAGRYEQYF

V gene: TRBV27
CDR3 length: 13
J gene: TRBJ2-6
clone size: NA
D gene: NA
CDR3 DNA: TGTGCCAGCAGGTCCTCTGGGGCCGACGTCCTGACTTTC
CDR3 protein: CASRSSGADVLTF

V gene: TRBV30
CDR3 length: 16
J gene: TRBJ2-5
clone size: NA
D gene: TRBD2
CDR3 DNA: TGTGCCTGGAGTGTTTCCAGCGGGAGGGCCTTAGAGACCCAGTACTTC
CDR3 protein: CAWSVSSGRALETQYF

V gene: TRBV29-1
CDR3 length: 12
J gene: TRBJ1-2
clone size: NA
D gene: TRBD1
CDR3 DNA: TGCAGCGTTGAAATCAGGGGGGATGGCTACACCTTC
CDR3 protein: CSVEIRGDGYTF

V gene: TRBV5-1
CDR3 length: 15
J gene: TRBJ2-5
clone size: NA
D gene: TRBD1
CDR3 DNA: TGCGCCAGCAGGTTACCGGGACAGGGAAGAGAGACCCAGTACTTC
CDR3 protein: CASRLPGQGRETQYF

V gene: TRBV20-1
CDR3 length: 15
J gene: TRBJ2-3
clone size: few
D gene: TRBD2
CDR3 DNA: TGCAGTGCTAGAGAGGCTAGCGGAACCACAGATACGCAGTATTTT
CDR3 protein: CSAREASGTTDTQYF

V gene: TRBV29-1
CDR3 length: 14
J gene: TRBJ2-3
clone size: NA
D gene: TRBD1
CDR3 DNA: TGCAGCGTTTGGGGACAGGGTGTTTCAGATACGCAGTATTTT
CDR3 protein: CSVWGQGVSDTQYF

V gene: TRBV6-1
CDR3 length: 14
J gene: TRBJ1-2
clone size: NA
D gene: TRBD1
CDR3 DNA: TGTGCCAGCACCGATACCGGGACAGGTTATGGCTACACCTTC
CDR3 protein: CASTDTGTGYGYTF

V gene: TRBV15
CDR3 length: 17
J gene: TRBJ1-1
clone size: NA
D gene: TRBD1
CDR3 DNA: TGTGCCACCAGCAGAGGCCCGGTGGACAGGGGGGTCACTGAAGCTTTCTTT
CDR3 protein: CATSRGPVDRGVTEAFF

V gene: TRBV14
CDR3 length: 16
J gene: TRBJ2-1
clone size: NA
D gene: TRBD1
CDR3 DNA: TGTGCCAGCAGCCAAATTAAGACAGGGTTCTACAATGAGCAGTTCTTC
CDR3 protein: CASSQIKTGFYNEQFF

V gene: TRBV6-6
CDR3 length: 15
J gene: TRBJ2-4
clone size: NA
D gene: NA
CDR3 DNA: TGTGCCAGCAGTGCCGGACGGGGTACCAAAAACATTCAGTACTTC
CDR3 protein: CASSAGRGTKNIQYF

V gene: TRBV5-1
CDR3 length: 13
J gene: TRBJ2-5
clone size: NA
D gene: NA
CDR3 DNA: TGCGCCAGCAGCTTGACGGATATAGAGTCCCAGTACTTC
CDR3 protein: CASSLTDIESQYF

V gene: TRBV5-1
CDR3 length: 18
J gene: TRBJ2-6
clone size: NA
D gene: NA
CDR3 DNA: TGCGCCAGCAGCTTGGAGGGGACATGGAGCTCTGGGGCCAACGTCCTGACTTTC
CDR3 protein: CASSLEGTWSSGANVLTF

V gene: TRBV5-1
CDR3 length: 12
J gene: TRBJ2-5
clone size: many
D gene: NA
CDR3 DNA: TGCGCCAGCAGTAGCGGCCAAGAGACCCAGTACTTC
CDR3 protein: CASSSGQETQYF

V gene: TRBV5-6
CDR3 length: 15
J gene: TRBJ2-3
clone size: NA
D gene: NA
CDR3 DNA: TGTGCCAGCAGCTTGAGGGGACCTAGCACAGATACGCAGTATTTT
CDR3 protein: CASSLRGPSTDTQYF

V gene: TRBV29-1
CDR3 length: 11
J gene: TRBJ2-5
clone size: few
D gene: TRBD1
CDR3 DNA: TGCAGCGGCAGGGGGTCCGAGACCCAGTACTTC
CDR3 protein: CSGRGSETQYF

V gene: TRBV5-1
CDR3 length: 13
J gene: TRBJ1-1
clone size: NA
D gene: NA
CDR3 DNA: TGCGCCAGCAAATCCGGGTCGGGCACTGAAGCTTTCTTT
CDR3 protein: CASKSGSGTEAFF

V gene: TRBV11-3
CDR3 length: 14
J gene: TRBJ2-1
clone size: NA
D gene: TRBD1
CDR3 DNA: TGTGCCAGCAGCAAAGAGGGACAGTACAATGAGCAGTTCTTC
CDR3 protein: CASSKEGQYNEQFF

V gene: TRBV12-5
CDR3 length: 12
J gene: TRBJ1-2
clone size: NA
D gene: NA
CDR3 DNA: TGTGCTAGTGACCACTACAGGGTTGGCTACACCTTC
CDR3 protein: CASDHYRVGYTF

V gene: TRBV4-1
CDR3 length: 18
J gene: TRBJ2-4
clone size: few
D gene: NA
CDR3 DNA: TGCGCCAGCAGCCAAGTAGGGGTGAACCCCCTAGCCAAAAACATTCAGTACTTC
CDR3 protein: CASSQVGVNPLAKNIQYF

V gene: TRBV10-3
CDR3 length: 14
J gene: TRBJ2-7
clone size: few
D gene: NA
CDR3 DNA: TGTGCCATCAGTATGGGGGCCATGGGGTACGAGCAGTACTTC
CDR3 protein: CAISMGAMGYEQYF

V gene: TRBV20-1
CDR3 length: 12
J gene: TRBJ1-2
clone size: few
D gene: NA
CDR3 DNA: TGCAGTGCTAGAGCAGAGTTGTATGGCTACACCTTC
CDR3 protein: CSARAELYGYTF